The T cell receptor (beta chain) under discussion was sequenced for a study of blood T cell repertoires in COVID-19. Across the study: Samples taken during acute and convalescent COVID-19 were collected in the United States, Italy and Spain. Sources were T cells, B-cell-depleted T cells, or PBMCs; the material itself was cDNA or gDNA.

A Seattle source enrolled patients during active infection and followed them longitudinally. How the authors handled the data: How many nucleated cells were present was estimated from reference gene primer amplification. Sequenced by immunoSEQ multiplex PCR; TCRdb stores in-frame clones only, minus some. Clone size and V and J calls were adopted from that table, with D and trimming inferred from the DNA. The sample comprises almost 300,000 clones, around nine tenths of which are singletons, and roughly 10% rests with the top ten. The length of the CDR3 is 17 residues. CDR1 and CDR2 from the germline V gene are MNHNS and SASEGT. The V gene lost 3 bases and the J gene lost 2 bases, with 19 bases spanning the gap.

The receptor was derived from a woman in her 30s with COVID-19, enrolled during active disease. The rearrangement links TRBV6-1 to TRBJ2-5, with a tentative D call TRBD1 (6 bases). The sample comprised peripheral blood. The CDR3 sequence: CASSEKIRRDTQETQYF. In DNA, the CDR3 is TGTGCCAGCAGTGAGAAAATTCGTCGGGACACACAAGAGACCCAGTACTTC.